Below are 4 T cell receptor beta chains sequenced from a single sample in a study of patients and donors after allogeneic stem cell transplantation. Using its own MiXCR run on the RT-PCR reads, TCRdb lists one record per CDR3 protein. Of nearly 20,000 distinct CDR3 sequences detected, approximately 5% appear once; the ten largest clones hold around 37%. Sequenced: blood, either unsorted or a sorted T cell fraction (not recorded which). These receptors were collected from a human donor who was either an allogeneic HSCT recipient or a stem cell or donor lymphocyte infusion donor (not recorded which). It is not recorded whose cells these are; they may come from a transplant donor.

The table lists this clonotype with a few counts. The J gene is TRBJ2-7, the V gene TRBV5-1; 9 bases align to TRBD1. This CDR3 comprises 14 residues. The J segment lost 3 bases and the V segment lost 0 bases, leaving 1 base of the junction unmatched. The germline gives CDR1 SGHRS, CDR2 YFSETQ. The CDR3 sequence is CASSLEGQGYEQYF. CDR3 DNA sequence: TGCGCCAGCAGCTTGGAGGGACAGGGCTACGAGCAGTACTTC.

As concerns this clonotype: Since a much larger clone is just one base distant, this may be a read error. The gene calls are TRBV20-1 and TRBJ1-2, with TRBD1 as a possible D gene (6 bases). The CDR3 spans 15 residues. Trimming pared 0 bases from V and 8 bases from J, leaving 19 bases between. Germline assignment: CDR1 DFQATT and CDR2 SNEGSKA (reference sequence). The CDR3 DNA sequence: TGCAGTGCTAGAGATCGGTGGGGGGCGATGGAAGGCTACACCTTC. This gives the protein CSARDRWGAMEGYTF.

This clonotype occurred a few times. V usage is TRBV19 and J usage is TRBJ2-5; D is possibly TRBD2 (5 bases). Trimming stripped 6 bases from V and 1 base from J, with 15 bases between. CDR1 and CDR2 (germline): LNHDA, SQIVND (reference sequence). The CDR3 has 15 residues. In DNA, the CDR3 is TGTGCCAGTAGGAGGGCAGGACGGGGCCAAGAGACCCAGTACTTC. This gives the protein CASRRAGRGQETQYF.

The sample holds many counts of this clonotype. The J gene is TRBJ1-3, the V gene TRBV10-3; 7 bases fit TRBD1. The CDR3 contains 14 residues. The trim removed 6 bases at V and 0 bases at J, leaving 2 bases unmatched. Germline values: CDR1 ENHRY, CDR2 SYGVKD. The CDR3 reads CAIRDRHSGNTIYF. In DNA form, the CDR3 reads TGTGCCATCAGGGACAGGCACTCTGGAAACACCATATATTTT.